These 26 T cell receptor beta chains were all obtained from the same sample, sequenced in a study of cytotoxic CD8 clonotypes in ibrutinib-treated CLL. Some clones are missing from TCRdb's copy, which holds only in-frame ones; the method was immunoSEQ multiplex PCR. The sample lists about 300,000 clones, approximately 76% seen once, with around 5.1% in the top ten. The sample consisted of PBMCs, taken at disease progression, from a patient treated with ibrutinib. Receptors were obtained from a human donor with chronic lymphocytic leukemia.

The chain recombines TRBV29-1 with TRBJ2-5; tentatively, D is TRBD2 (6 bases). The CDR3 is 13 amino acids. V shed 7 bases and J shed 5 bases, with 17 bases lying between them. Per the germline V gene, CDR1 is SQVTM and CDR2 is ANQGSEA. CDR3 sequence reads: CSGDQGGGETQYF. CDR3 coding DNA: TGCAGCGGGGACCAGGGTGGAGGGGAGACCCAGTACTTC.

The chain has TRBV6-6 and TRBJ2-1; D possibly uses TRBD1 or TRBD2 (5 bases each). V lost 2 bases, J lost 3 bases, and 11 bases lay in between. The germline gives CDR1 MNHNY, CDR2 SVGAGI (reference sequence). The length of the CDR3 is 15 residues. The CDR3 loop is CASSYDGTHYNEQFF. The CDR3 nucleotides are TGTGCCAGCAGTTACGACGGGACCCACTACAATGAGCAGTTCTTC.

This sequence joins TRBV29-1 and TRBJ2-7; no definite D call. Germline V CDR1 and CDR2: SQVTM, ANQGSEA. Trimming stripped 1 base from V and 6 bases from J, with 10 bases between. The CDR3 runs 12 residues. CDR3 bases: TGCAGCGTTGAAGTGTCGGGCTCCGAGCAGTACTTC. It yields the protein CSVEVSGSEQYF.

The gene calls are TRBV28 and TRBJ1-1; D is unclear. Germline CDR1 MDHEN, CDR2 SYDVKM. Trimming shortened V by 2 bases and J by 1 base, and 11 bases separated the two germline ends. The CDR3 sequence is 15 residues long. The CDR3 loop is CASSLRRWENTEAFF. Here the CDR3 DNA reads TGTGCCAGCAGTTTACGCAGGTGGGAGAACACTGAAGCTTTCTTT.

DNA for the CDR3: TGTGCCAGCAGCAGTCAAGGAGAGCAGTACTTC. Protein: CASSSQGEQYF. The V gene is TRBV5-4, the J gene TRBJ2-7; no firm D call. V dropped 4 bases and J dropped 7 bases, with 9 bases sitting between them. The CDR3 is made up of 11 amino acids. Per the germline V gene, CDR1 is SGHNT and CDR2 is YYREEE (reference sequence).

This chain links TRBV28 with TRBJ1-1; 7 nucleotides agree with TRBD1. The CDR3 length is 15 residues. V lost 5 bases, J lost 3 bases, and 9 bases stayed unmatched. Germline CDR1 and CDR2: MDHEN and SYDVKM. The CDR3 sequence is CASSPQGGPDTEAFF. In DNA, the CDR3 is TGTGCCAGCAGTCCCCAGGGGGGTCCGGACACTGAAGCTTTCTTT.

V usage is TRBV7-9 and J usage is TRBJ1-3; no clear D. CDR1 SEHNR and CDR2 FQNEAQ come from the germline V gene (reference sequence). V lost 0 bases, J lost 0 bases, and 3 bases lay in between. There are 14 residues in the CDR3. The CDR3 DNA is TGTGCCAGCAGCTTAGCAATCTCTGGAAACACCATATATTTT. This encodes CASSLAISGNTIYF.

The chain uses TRBV5-1 and TRBJ1-2, with 8 bases fitting TRBD1. V lost 1 base to trimming and J lost 4 bases; unmatched junction nucleotides: 3. Germline values: CDR1 SGHRS, CDR2 YFSETQ. The CDR3 is 14 amino acids. CDR3 bases: TGCGCCAGCAGCTTGACAGGGGGGAGCTATGGCTACACCTTC. Translating it yields CASSLTGGSYGYTF.

The rearrangement links TRBV10-2 to TRBJ1-6; D call uncertain. The V end was cut by 5 bases, the J end by 6 bases, with 14 bases between. Germline V CDR1 and CDR2: WSHSY, SAAADI. The CDR3 covers 15 residues. The CDR3 sequence is CASSRTGRLNSPLHF. CDR3 DNA: TGCGCCAGCAGTCGCACCGGACGTCTTAATTCACCCCTCCACTTT.

The chain is built from TRBV28 and TRBJ2-5; tentatively, D is TRBD2 (5 bases). Between the trimmed V and J ends, which lost 6 bases and 2 bases, there was a span of 28 bases. From germline, CDR1 is MDHEN and CDR2 SYDVKM. This CDR3 spans 19 amino acids. The CDR3 sequence: CASSSPHGDWAGVQETQYF. The CDR3 DNA follows: TGTGCCAGCAGCTCCCCACACGGAGATTGGGCGGGTGTGCAAGAGACCCAGTACTTC. The variable domain in full, completed from reference TRBV28 and TRBJ2-5, reads DVKVTQSSRYLVKRTGEKVFLECVQDMDHENMFWYRQDPGLGLRLIYFSYDVKMKEKGDIPEGYSVSREKKERFSLILESASTNQTSMYLCASSSPHGDWAGVQETQYFGPGTRLLVL.

This chain uses TRBV9 with TRBJ2-1; D unresolved. Germline CDR1 is SGDLS and CDR2 is YYNGEE. V lost 4 bases and J lost 0, with 14 bases in between. The CDR3 has 16 amino acids. The CDR3 reads CASSPASGPSYNEQFF. The CDR3 DNA reads as TGTGCCAGCAGCCCCGCGTCCGGGCCCTCCTACAATGAGCAGTTCTTC.

The V call is TRBV7-8, the J call TRBJ2-1; D is perhaps TRBD2 (6 bases). The CDR3 has 18 residues. The germline V gene encodes CDR1 SGHVS and CDR2 FQNEAQ. The V gene lost 1 base and the J gene lost 0 bases, with 16 bases spanning the gap. CDR3 residues: CASSLGIGGSFSYNEQFF. The CDR3 DNA sequence: TGTGCCAGCAGCTTAGGAATTGGGGGGTCGTTCTCCTACAATGAGCAGTTCTTC.

The chain uses TRBV5-4 and TRBJ1-1, with TRBD1 matching over 8 bases. Germline CDR1 and CDR2: SGHNT and YYREEE (reference sequence). CDR3 length: 16 residues. V was pared by 4 bases and J by 6 bases, with 14 bases of the junction left unmatched. The CDR3 region is CASSPRTETGAAEAFF. In DNA form, the CDR3 reads TGTGCCAGCAGCCCGCGAACCGAGACAGGGGCGGCTGAAGCTTTCTTT. The entire variable domain, with the rest obtained from reference TRBV5-4 and TRBJ1-1, is as follows: ETGVTQSPTHLIKTRGQQVTLRCSSQSGHNTVSWYQQALGQGPQFIFQYYREEENGRGNFPPRFSGLQFPNYSSELNVNALELDDSALYLCASSPRTETGAAEAFFGQGTRLTVV.

The chain links TRBV11-2 to TRBJ2-7; the D is unclear. Trimming shortened V by 7 bases and J by 2 bases, and 18 bases separated the two germline ends. Looked up from germline, CDR1 is SGHAT and CDR2 is FQNNGV. The CDR3 totals 15 residues. CDR3: CASTARVGLPYEQYF. CDR3 bases: TGTGCCAGCACCGCAAGGGTCGGTCTCCCCTACGAGCAGTACTTC. Combining the CDR3 with reference TRBV11-2 and TRBJ2-7 gives the whole variable domain EAGVAQSPRYKIIEKRQSVAFWCNPISGHATLYWYQQILGQGPKLLIQFQNNGVVDDSQLPKDRFSAERLKGVDSTLKIQPAKLEDSAVYLCASTARVGLPYEQYFGPGTRLTVT.

The V and J genes are TRBV19 and TRBJ2-3, with D possibly called TRBD1 or TRBD2 (5 bases each). The V end was cut by 3 bases, the J end by 4 bases, with 14 bases between. The germline CDR1 and CDR2 sequences are LNHDA and SQIVND (reference sequence). The CDR3 is 15 amino acids. The CDR3 DNA is TGTGCCAGTAGTATGGCAGGGATGGGAGCAGATACGCAGTATTTT. Protein: CASSMAGMGADTQYF.

The chain joins TRBV18 to TRBJ2-1; 7 bases map to TRBD1. The CDR3 is made up of 16 amino acids. The V gene's germline CDR1 is KGHSH and CDR2 LQKENI. With V trimmed by 3 bases and J by 3 bases, 8 bases remained unmatched. The CDR3 nucleotides read TGTGCCAGCTCACCCGACAGGGCCACCTTCTACAATGAGCAGTTCTTC. It encodes CASSPDRATFYNEQFF.

This clone was seen a handful of times. The J gene is TRBJ2-5, the V gene TRBV2; 13 bases align to TRBD2. From germline, CDR1 is SNHLY and CDR2 FYNNEI. V shed 3 bases, J shed 14 bases, and the junction held 15 bases outside the gene matches. This CDR3 is built from 16 residues. As DNA, the CDR3 is TGTGCCAGCAGTGAGACCTGGACTAGCGGGAGAAGTCTCGGCTACTTC. It is translated as CASSETWTSGRSLGYF.

The chain carries TRBV2 and TRBJ2-3, with D tentatively TRBD1 or TRBD2 (5 bases each). Germline-derived CDR1 and CDR2 are SNHLY and FYNNEI. The ends were cut back, 4 bases at V and 5 bases at J, with 13 bases in the middle. This CDR3 spans 14 amino acids. The CDR3 coding sequence is TGTGCCAGCAGTGCCCGAGGGGCAGGAGATACGCAGTATTTT. Amino acids: CASSARGAGDTQYF.

The chain uses TRBV9 and TRBJ2-2, with TRBD2 matching 11 bases. The CDR3 covers 16 residues. From germline, CDR1 is SGDLS and CDR2 YYNGEE. V trimming: 3 bases; J trimming: 6 bases; junction bases outside the gene matches: 7. CDR3 nucleotides: TGTGCCAGCAGCGGCGTAGCGGGAGGGCCTGCCGGGGAGCTGTTTTTT. It specifies CASSGVAGGPAGELFF.

The CDR3 DNA sequence: TGTGCCATCAGATTTGTGGGACTAGCGGGAGCCGAGCAGTACTTC. Translating gives CAIRFVGLAGAEQYF. The rearrangement links TRBV10-3 to TRBJ2-7, with 14 bases fitting TRBD2. After removal of 6 bases from V and 6 bases from J, the junction contained 7 bases not matched to a gene. The CDR3 has 15 amino acids. Germline V gene data show CDR1 as ENHRY and CDR2 as SYGVKD.

This chain uses TRBV2 with TRBJ1-4, with D possibly matching TRBD1 (5 bases). CDR3 length: 16 residues. Looked up from germline, CDR1 is SNHLY and CDR2 is FYNNEI. V shed 3 bases and J shed 5 bases, with 16 bases lying between them. The CDR3 nucleotides read TGTGCCAGCAGTGAGTATCCGGGACTCCTGAATGAAAAACTGTTTTTT. Residues: CASSEYPGLLNEKLFF.

This CDR3 reads CASSSVGTQYF. DNA for the CDR3: TGTGCCAGTAGTTCTGTCGGGACCCAGTACTTC. The chain couples TRBV19 to TRBJ2-5; D is unresolved. Germline V gene sequence: CDR1 LNHDA, CDR2 SQIVND (reference sequence). Trimming removed 5 bases from V and 7 bases from J, with 8 bases in between. The CDR3 runs to 11 residues.

Regarding this clone: The junction differs from germline at one of its ends, possibly a read error. The CDR3 reads CASTVVVGGTEAFF. The CDR3 nucleotides are TGTGCCAGCACCGTAGTTGTGGGGGGCACTGAAGCTTTCTTT. V usage is TRBV9 and J usage is TRBJ1-1, with D possibly being TRBD1 (5 bases). CDR1 and CDR2 from the germline V gene are SGDLS and YYNGEE. This CDR3 has 14 amino acids. The full variable domain, with the rest looked up from reference TRBV9 and TRBJ1-1, is DSGVTQTPKHLITATGQRVTLRCSPRSGDLSVYWYQQSLDQGLQFLIQYYNGEERAKGNILERFSAQQFPDLHSELNLSSLELGDSALYFCASTVVVGGTEAFFGQGTRLTVV.

The CDR3 bases are TGCAGCGTTGATGGGGGGATGGGCCCCAACACTGAAGCTTTCTTT. Translated, it gives CSVDGGMGPNTEAFF. The rearrangement joins TRBV29-1 to TRBJ1-1, with D perhaps TRBD1 (5 bases). Germline assignment: CDR1 SQVTM and CDR2 ANQGSEA. The CDR3 is 15 amino acids. The germline V and J ends were trimmed by 3 bases and 2 bases, with 16 bases remaining between them.

The CDR3, as DNA: TGCGCCAGCAGCCGGTGGACAGGGGCTCAAGAGACCCAGTACTTC. This translates into CASSRWTGAQETQYF. The chain combines TRBV4-1 with TRBJ2-5; 9 bases are shared with TRBD1. The junction had 5 bases not matched to a gene; V was cut back by 4 bases and J by 2 bases. Looked up from germline, CDR1 is MGHRA and CDR2 is YSYEKL. The CDR3 is made up of 15 amino acids.

This clone was counted between two and nine times. This chain joins TRBV4-2 and TRBJ1-1; no clear D. The germline CDR1 and CDR2 sequences are LGHNA and YNFKEQ. CDR3 length equals 17 residues. V was clipped by 5 bases and J by 0 bases, with 19 bases between them. CDR3 in amino acids: CASSGHWGADLNTEAFF. The CDR3 region has the DNA TGTGCCAGCAGCGGCCATTGGGGTGCCGACCTGAACACTGAAGCTTTCTTT.